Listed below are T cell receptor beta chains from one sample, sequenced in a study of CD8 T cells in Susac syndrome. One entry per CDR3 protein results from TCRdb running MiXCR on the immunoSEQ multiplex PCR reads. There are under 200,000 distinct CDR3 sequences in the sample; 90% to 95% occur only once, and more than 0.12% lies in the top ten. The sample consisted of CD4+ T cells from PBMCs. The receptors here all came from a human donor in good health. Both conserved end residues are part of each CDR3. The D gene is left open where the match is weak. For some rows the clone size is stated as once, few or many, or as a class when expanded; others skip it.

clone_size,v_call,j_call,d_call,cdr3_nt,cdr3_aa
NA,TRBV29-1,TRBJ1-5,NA,TGCAGCGTGGCAGAAGGAAATCAGCCCCAGCATTTT,CSVAEGNQPQHF
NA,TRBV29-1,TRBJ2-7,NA,TGCAGCGTACTCCTACAGGGCAACGAGCAGTACTTC,CSVLLQGNEQYF
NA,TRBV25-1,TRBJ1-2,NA,TGTGCCAGCAGTGAGGGCCGATCGGGCGGCTACACCTTC,CASSEGRSGGYTF
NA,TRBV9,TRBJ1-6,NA,TGTGCCAGCAGTCCGGGAGAGAATAATTCACCCCTCCACTTT,CASSPGENNSPLHF
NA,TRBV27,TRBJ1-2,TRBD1,TGTGCCAGCAGTCCCGACAGGGGAGGTGGCTACACCTTC,CASSPDRGGGYTF
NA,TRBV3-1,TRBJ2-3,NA,TGTGCCAGCAGCCACCCTCCGGGACCCACCGGAGATACGCAGTATTTT,CASSHPPGPTGDTQYF
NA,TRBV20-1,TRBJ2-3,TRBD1,TGCAGTGCTAGACGGGACAGACTGATCACAGATACGCAGTATTTT,CSARRDRLITDTQYF
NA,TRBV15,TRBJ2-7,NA,TGTGCCACCAGCAGAGTTTTTAACGAGCAGTACTTC,CATSRVFNEQYF
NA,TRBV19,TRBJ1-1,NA,TGTGCCAGTAGTATCCCGACGAGATGGAACACTGAAGCTTTCTTT,CASSIPTRWNTEAFF
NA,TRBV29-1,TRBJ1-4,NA,TGCAGCGTTGAAAAGGGGGGTGAAAAACTGTTTTTT,CSVEKGGEKLFF
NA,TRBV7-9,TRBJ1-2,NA,TGTGCCAGCAGCTTAGGGCCAGGGGGCTACACCTTC,CASSLGPGGYTF
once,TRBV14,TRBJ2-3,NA,TGTGCCAGCAGCCCAGCCGGAGGGGGACCCACAGATACGCAGTATTTT,CASSPAGGGPTDTQYF
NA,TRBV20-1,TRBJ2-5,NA,TGCAGAGCGGAAGAGACCCAGTACTTC,CRAEETQYF
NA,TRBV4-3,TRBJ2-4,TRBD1,TGCGCCAGCAGCCTGACAGGGGGCGGAAACATTCAGTACTTC,CASSLTGGGNIQYF
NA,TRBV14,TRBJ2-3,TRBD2,TGTGCCAGCAGCCAGAGACTAGCGGGGCGAGATACGCAGTATTTT,CASSQRLAGRDTQYF
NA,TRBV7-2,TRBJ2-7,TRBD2,TGTGCCAGCAGCTTAGTAGCCGGGAGGACCGAGTACTTC,CASSLVAGRTEYF
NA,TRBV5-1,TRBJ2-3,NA,TGCGCCAGCAGCTTAACACGGCGAGATACGCAGTATTTT,CASSLTRRDTQYF
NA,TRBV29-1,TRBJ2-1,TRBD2,TGCAGCGTTGGCCGGACTAGCGGGGGGGCCAATGAGCAGTTCTTC,CSVGRTSGGANEQFF
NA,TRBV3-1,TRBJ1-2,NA,TGTGCCAGCAGCCCATTGTGGGGTGCAGGGTATGGCTACACCTTC,CASSPLWGAGYGYTF
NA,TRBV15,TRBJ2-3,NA,TGTGCCACCAGCCCCAATGGGCAGTTCACAGATACGCAGTATTTT,CATSPNGQFTDTQYF
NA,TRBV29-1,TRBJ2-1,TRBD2,TGCAGCGTTACCTCTAGCGGGGAGCAGTTCTTC,CSVTSSGEQFF
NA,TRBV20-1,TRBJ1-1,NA,TGCAGTGTTCCGACCCCCCAAGCTGAAGCTTTCTTT,CSVPTPQAEAFF
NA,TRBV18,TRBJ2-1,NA,TGTGCCAGCTCTCGCGGATCGACGGAAAATGAGCAGTTCTTC,CASSRGSTENEQFF
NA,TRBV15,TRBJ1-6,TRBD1,TGTGCCACCAGCAGAGATGGAGGGACAGGGGTATCACCCCTCCACTTT,CATSRDGGTGVSPLHF
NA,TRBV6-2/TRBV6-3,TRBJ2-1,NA,TGTGCCAGCAGTGACGGGGGATACAATGAGCAGTTCTTC,CASSDGGYNEQFF
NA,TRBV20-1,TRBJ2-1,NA,TGCAGTGCTAGGCTCCCCAGCTCCTACAATGAGCAGTTCTTC,CSARLPSSYNEQFF
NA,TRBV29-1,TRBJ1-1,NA,TGCAGCGTTCAGGAAGGAGGCCCGAACACTGAAGCTTTCTTT,CSVQEGGPNTEAFF
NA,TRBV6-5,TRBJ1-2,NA,TGTGCCAGCAAATACTTGACAGCTAACTATGGCTACACCTTC,CASKYLTANYGYTF
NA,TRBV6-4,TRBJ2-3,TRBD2,TGTGCCAGCAGTGACGGGACTAGGTCAGATACGCAGTATTTT,CASSDGTRSDTQYF
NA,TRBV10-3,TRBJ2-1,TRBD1,TGTGCCACCACAGGGGACCCCCTCTACAATGAGCAGTTCTTC,CATTGDPLYNEQFF
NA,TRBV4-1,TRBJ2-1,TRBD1,TGCGCCAGCAAGAAACCGGGACAGGGGGCCGATGAGCAGTTCTTC,CASKKPGQGADEQFF
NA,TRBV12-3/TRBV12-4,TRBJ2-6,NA,TGTGCCAGCAGTTTCGGACTCTCTGGGGCCAACGTCCTGACTTTC,CASSFGLSGANVLTF
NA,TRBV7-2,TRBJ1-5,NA,TGTGCCAGCAGCCCGAGGGAGGGGACTCAGCCCCAGCATTTT,CASSPREGTQPQHF
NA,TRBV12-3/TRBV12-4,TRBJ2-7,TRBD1,TGTGCCAGCAGCCCGGGACAGGGGGAGTCCTACGAGCAGTACTTC,CASSPGQGESYEQYF
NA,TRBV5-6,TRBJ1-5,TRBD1,TGTGCCAGCAGCCGAGGGACAGCTAATCAGCCCCAGCATTTT,CASSRGTANQPQHF
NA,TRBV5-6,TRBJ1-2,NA,TGTGCCAGCAGCTTGGAGCTCAGGGATAACTATGGCTACACCTTC,CASSLELRDNYGYTF
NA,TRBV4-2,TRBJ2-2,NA,TGTGCCAGCAGCCAAGATCCCGCCCGGCAGGGGGGGGTCGGGGAGCTGTTTTTT,CASSQDPARQGGVGELFF
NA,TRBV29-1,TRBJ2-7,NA,TGCAGCGTGGGGGACTGGGACTACGAGCAGTACTTC,CSVGDWDYEQYF
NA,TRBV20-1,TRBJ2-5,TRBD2,TGCAGTGCTAGAGAGTCAGGGACTAGCGGGGAGACCCAGTACTTC,CSARESGTSGETQYF
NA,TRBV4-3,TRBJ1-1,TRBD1,TGCGCCAGCAGCGCCGCCGGGACAGGGGTGACTGAAGCTTTCTTT,CASSAAGTGVTEAFF
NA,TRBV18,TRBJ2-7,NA,TGTGCCAGCTCACCACCGGCGGGGATTTACGAGCAGTACTTC,CASSPPAGIYEQYF
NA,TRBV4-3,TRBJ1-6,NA,TGCGCCAGCAGCCAAGATTGGCAGGTGGCTTCACCCCTCCACTTT,CASSQDWQVASPLHF
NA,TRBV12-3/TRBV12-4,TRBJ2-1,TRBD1,TGTGCCAGCACCCCAGACAGGGCCAATGAGCAGTTCTTC,CASTPDRANEQFF
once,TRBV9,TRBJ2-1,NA,TGTGCCAGCAGTGCCCAAACTACCATAGGATTGGGGCAGTTCTTC,CASSAQTTIGLGQFF
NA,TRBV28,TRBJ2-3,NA,TGTGCCAGCAGTTTCAGCGGGTCCCCAGATACGCAGTATTTT,CASSFSGSPDTQYF
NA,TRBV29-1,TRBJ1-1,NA,TGCAGCGTTGAATCCGGGAGGAACACTGAAGCTTTCTTT,CSVESGRNTEAFF
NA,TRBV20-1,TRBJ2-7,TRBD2,TGCAGTGCCGAGCCGGGGGTAGCGGGGGGAAACTACGAGCAGTACTTC,CSAEPGVAGGNYEQYF
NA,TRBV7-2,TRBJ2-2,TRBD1,TGTGCCAGCAGACAGGGGGCGGGCGGGGAGCTGTTTTTT,CASRQGAGGELFF
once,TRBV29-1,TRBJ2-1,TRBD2,TGCAGCGTTGTCGGGGGGGCAAGCTACAATGAGCAGTTCTTC,CSVVGGASYNEQFF
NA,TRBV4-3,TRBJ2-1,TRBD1,TGCGCCAGCAGCCAGACGACAGGGACCAATGAGCAGTTCTTC,CASSQTTGTNEQFF
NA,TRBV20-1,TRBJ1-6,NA,TGCAGTGCAACGGACGTAGCTAGCACACCCCTCCACTTT,CSATDVASTPLHF
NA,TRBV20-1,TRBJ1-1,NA,TGCAGTGCTAGAGTATCCGTTAGGTCTGAAGCTTTCTTT,CSARVSVRSEAFF
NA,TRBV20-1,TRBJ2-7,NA,TGCAGTGCTAGGAAACTAGTTCACGAGCAGTACTTC,CSARKLVHEQYF
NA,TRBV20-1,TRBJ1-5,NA,TGCAGTGCTATCAGGGATAGCGACCAGCCCCAGCATTTT,CSAIRDSDQPQHF
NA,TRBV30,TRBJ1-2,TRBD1,TGTGCCTGGAGTGTTATTGCTACAGGGGACTATGGCTACACCTTC,CAWSVIATGDYGYTF
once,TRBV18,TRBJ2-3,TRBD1,TGTGCCAGCTCACAACGGAAGGGGGCCGACCAGGATACGCAGTATTTT,CASSQRKGADQDTQYF
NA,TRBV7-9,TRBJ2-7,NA,TGTGCCAGCAGCTTAGCAGCTAGCGAGGTCTACGAGCAGTACTTC,CASSLAASEVYEQYF
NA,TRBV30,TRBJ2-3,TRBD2,TGTGCCTGGAGTCTAGGACTAGCGGGGGTGGATACGCAGTATTTT,CAWSLGLAGVDTQYF
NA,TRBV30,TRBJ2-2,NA,TGTGCCTGGAGTGTAGGGACTCCCGGGGAGCTGTTTTTT,CAWSVGTPGELFF
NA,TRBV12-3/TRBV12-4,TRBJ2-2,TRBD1,TGTGCCAGCGGCACCGGGACAGGGAACACCGGGGAGCTGTTTTTT,CASGTGTGNTGELFF